The rows below give T cell receptor beta chains drawn from one sample of a study of OX40 agonist ivuxolimab in advanced cancers. The method was immunoSEQ multiplex PCR; TCRdb's version includes in-frame clones alone and lacks a portion of them. The repertoire holds tens of thousands of clones, with roughly 80% as singletons. Sequenced here: CD4+ or CD8+ T cells sorted from blood, sampled in a trial of the OX40 agonist ivuxolimab. The receptors derive from an adult with an advanced solid tumor such as melanoma, head and neck, liver or kidney cancer. The conserved cysteine and the conserved F or W are not part of the CDR3 here.

j_gene,v_gene,CDR3aa
TRBJ2-1,TRBV27,ASSLSFGGLRAYNEQF
TRBJ1-3,TRBV7-2,ASSLVGQSSGNTIY
TRBJ1-1,TRBV11-2,ASRRGTEAF
TRBJ2-5,TRBV25-1,ASSPQTVQY
TRBJ2-7,TRBV4-2,ASSQDGAGGPWEQY
TRBJ2-4,TRBV29-1,SVLSRITGESAKNIQY
TRBJ2-3,TRBV15,ATSSLAGATDTQY
TRBJ1-1,TRBV19,ASSIFGRGMNTEAF
TRBJ1-6,TRBV19,ASSPAPFGRNNSPLH
TRBJ1-5,TRBV27,ASSDNSNQPQH
TRBJ1-4,TRBV6-6,ASTPAEKLF
TRBJ2-1,TRBV7-9,ASTLGGSKNEQF
TRBJ2-2,TRBV2,ASRGLAITGELF
TRBJ2-3,TRBV7-9,ASSNGRWSTDTQY
TRBJ2-1,TRBV6-1,ASSRDYNNEQF
TRBJ1-2,TRBV28,ASTLWGRDGYT
TRBJ1-5,TRBV19,ASKFQGSNQPQH
TRBJ1-2,TRBV5-4,ASSPQGPGPIYGYT
TRBJ1-1,TRBV2,ASRISGTEAF
TRBJ2-3,TRBV5-6,ASSLLQTDTQY